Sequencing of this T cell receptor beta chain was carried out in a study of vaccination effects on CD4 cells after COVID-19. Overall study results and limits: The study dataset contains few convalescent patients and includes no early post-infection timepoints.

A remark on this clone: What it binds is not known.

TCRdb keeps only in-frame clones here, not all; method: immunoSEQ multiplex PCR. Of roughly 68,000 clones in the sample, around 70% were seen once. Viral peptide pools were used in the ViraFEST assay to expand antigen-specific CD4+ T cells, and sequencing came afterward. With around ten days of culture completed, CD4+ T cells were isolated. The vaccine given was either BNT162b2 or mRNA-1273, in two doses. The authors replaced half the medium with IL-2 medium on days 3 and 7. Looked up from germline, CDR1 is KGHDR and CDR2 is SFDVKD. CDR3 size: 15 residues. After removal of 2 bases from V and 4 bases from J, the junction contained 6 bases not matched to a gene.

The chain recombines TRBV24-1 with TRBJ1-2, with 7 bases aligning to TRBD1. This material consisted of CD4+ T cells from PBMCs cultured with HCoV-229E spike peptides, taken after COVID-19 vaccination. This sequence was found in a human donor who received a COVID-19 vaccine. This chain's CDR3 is CATSDSRGLGYGYTF. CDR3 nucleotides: TGTGCCACCAGTGATTCTAGGGGGCTGGGCTATGGCTACACCTTC.